The T cell receptor (beta chain) described here comes from a study of T cells in Graves' hyperthyroidism and ophthalmopathy. Amplification targeted TCR beta CDR3 regions from RNA transcripts. An initial round of RT-PCR targeting the TCR CDR3 relied on the HTBI primer set. TCRdb independently ran MiXCR on the multiplex PCR reads; one entry per CDR3 protein. The repertoire holds a few hundred thousand distinct CDR3 sequences, with 14% to 15% as singletons. The sample taken for sequencing was blood. The TCR originated in a woman aged 25 to 39 with Graves' hyperthyroidism.

CDR3: CSPHSPNTEAFF. The CDR3 coding sequence is TGCAGTCCACACAGTCCAAACACTGAAGCTTTCTTT. The chain is built from TRBV20-1 and TRBJ1-1, with D uncertain. The CDR3 is 12 residues long. Germline V CDR1 and CDR2: DFQATT, SNEGSKA (reference sequence). V shed 8 bases and J shed 2 bases, with 12 bases lying between them.